This T cell receptor (beta chain) originates from a study of blood T cells in healthy people across ages. Study-level results: The unsorted PBMCs prevented any conclusive comparison of naive versus antigen-experienced cells. When set beside aged donors, long-lived donors presented more naive CD4+ cells and higher diversity.

Next came a second PCR, run for roughly 6 to 11 cycles, which used a sample-barcoded 5' primer along with a J-beta primer mix. TCRdb processed the 5' RACE reads anew with MiXCR; each CDR3 protein has one entry. Seen here are over 950,000 distinct CDR3 sequences, 35% to 40% observed once, and the top ten hold around 13%. CDR3 size: 15 residues. The V end was cut by 6 bases, the J end by 1 base, with 15 bases between. In this sample, this clonotype turned up a few times. As yet, its antigen is unknown. Every participating donor contributed around 9.5 milliliters of peripheral blood through a draw. The chain combines TRBV12-3 or TRBV12-4 with TRBJ1-1; possible D gene TRBD1, 6 bases. This receptor was obtained from a man between 18 and 29 years old in good health. The sample consisted of blood. CDR3 nucleotide sequence: TGTGCCAGCAGATTACCGGGACACCCGAACACTGAAGCTTTCTTT. Translation: CASRLPGHPNTEAFF.